Presented here are 3 T cell receptor beta chains from one specimen sequenced in a study of spatial heterogeneity in lung cancer. Each CDR3 protein gets one entry after TCRdb re-called the 5' RACE reads with MiXCR. The top ten clones hold about 41% of a sample with tens of thousands of distinct CDR3 sequences, approximately 12% of them seen once. Sample time point: sample taken at primary tumor resection. The sequencing here drew on PBMCs, taken at surgery. These TCRs come from a male donor with early-stage non-small cell lung cancer.

This clonotype has ten or more counts. The CDR3 DNA is TGCGCCAGCAGCTGGGGACAGAACACTGAAGCTTTCTTT. Its protein is CASSWGQNTEAFF. The chain couples TRBV5-1 to TRBJ1-1; the D gene is possibly TRBD1 (6 bases). This CDR3 has 13 amino acids. V was cut by 3 bases and J by 1 base, with 7 bases left in between. The V gene's germline CDR1 is SGHRS and CDR2 YFSETQ.

In its sample, this clonotype was seen a few times. The chain is built from TRBV27 and TRBJ1-3; no clear D gene. V was shortened by 5 bases and J by 4 bases, with 12 bases between the two germline ends. Germline CDR1 and CDR2: MNHEY and SMNVEV (reference sequence). This CDR3 is built from 14 residues. The CDR3 loop reads CASSNSIAGNTIYF. The CDR3 coding sequence is TGTGCCAGCAGTAACTCGATTGCCGGAAACACCATATATTTT.

The V and J genes are TRBV12-3 or TRBV12-4 and TRBJ2-1; the match to TRBD2 covers 15 bases. Trimming took 6 bases from V and 6 from J; bases not matched to a gene: 3. CDR3 length equals 15 residues. The CDR3 loop is CASRRTSGGANEQFF. The CDR3 nucleotides are TGTGCCAGCAGACGGACTAGCGGGGGGGCCAATGAGCAGTTCTTC.